One sample yielded the 22 T cell receptor beta chains listed below, sequenced in a study of T cells in Graves' hyperthyroidism and ophthalmopathy. TCR beta CDR3 region amplification was performed from RNA transcripts. First-round RT-PCR with HTBI primers amplified the TCR CDR3 region. TCRdb called the multiplex PCR reads again in MiXCR, with one record for every CDR3 protein. The table records under 300,000 distinct CDR3 sequences, about 25% of them present only once. Material for sequencing was blood. Receptors were obtained from a man aged 35 to 55 with Graves' hyperthyroidism that later progressed to Graves' ophthalmopathy.

The J gene is TRBJ1-2, the V gene TRBV12-3 or TRBV12-4; D possibly corresponds to TRBD1 (5 bases). Trimming stripped 5 bases from V and 3 bases from J, with 19 bases between. The CDR3 covers 16 residues. CDR3 sequence reads: CASSQYRDAGYYGYTF. The CDR3 DNA reads as TGTGCCAGCAGTCAATACCGGGACGCGGGATACTATGGCTACACCTTC.

This clonotype was seen ten or more times. The chain is built from TRBV15 and TRBJ1-2; TRBD1 is a possible D gene (5 bases). Germline V gene lookup returns CDR1 LNHNV and CDR2 YYDKDF (reference sequence). The V gene lost 5 bases and the J gene lost 7 bases, with 20 bases spanning the gap. CDR3 length equals 15 residues. In DNA, the CDR3 is TGTGCCACCAGCCCGCAGGCCAGGGTTGAAAGTGGCTACACCTTC. This gives the protein CATSPQARVESGYTF.

This clonotype was detected many times. V and J are TRBV28 and TRBJ1-3; 7 bases match TRBD1. There are 17 residues in the CDR3. Trimming removed 2 bases from V and 4 bases from J; junction bases left unmatched: 11. Germline V lookup: CDR1 MDHEN, CDR2 SYDVKM. The CDR3 spells CASSLLKRGPVGNTIYF. DNA of the CDR3: TGTGCCAGCAGTTTACTCAAAAGGGGGCCAGTCGGAAACACCATATATTTT.

The chain couples TRBV6-1 to TRBJ2-7; 7 positions match TRBD1. The CDR3 has 14 amino acids. V shed 6 bases and J 0 bases; nucleotides not matched to a gene: 5. Germline CDR1 reads MNHNS; CDR2 reads SASEGT. This CDR3 reads CASRTGPSSYEQYF. In DNA, the CDR3 is TGTGCCAGCAGGACAGGGCCCAGCTCCTACGAGCAGTACTTC.

This clonotype showed up many times. V gene TRBV20-1 combines with J gene TRBJ2-5; the D is unclear. The V gene lost 0 bases and the J gene lost 5 bases, with 7 bases spanning the gap. This CDR3 has 12 residues. Germline lookup yields CDR1 DFQATT and CDR2 SNEGSKA (reference sequence). The CDR3 protein is CSAREGHETQYF. The DNA for the CDR3 is TGCAGTGCTAGAGAAGGCCACGAGACCCAGTACTTC.

This clonotype showed up many times. The V and J genes are TRBV6-5 and TRBJ1-5; 9 nucleotides agree with TRBD1. The CDR3 covers 14 residues. The V and J ends lost 6 bases and 3 bases, in that order; junction bases with no gene match: 3. Germline CDR1 reads MNHEY; CDR2 reads SVGAGI. The CDR3, as DNA: TGTGCCAGCAGCCACAGGGGGCCCAATCAGCCCCAGCATTTT. This codes for CASSHRGPNQPQHF.

This clonotype was counted many times. The genes are TRBV30 and TRBJ1-5, with no clear D. V lost 2 bases, J lost 6 bases, and 14 bases lay in between. Germline values: CDR1 GTSNPN, CDR2 SVGIG (reference sequence). The CDR3 is 14 residues long. CDR3 coding DNA: TGTGCCTGGAGTTGGGCAGCGTCCGGTCAGCCCCAGCATTTT. This codes for CAWSWAASGQPQHF.

This clonotype showed up many times. The CDR3 spells CAIMRGASNTEAFF. The DNA of the CDR3 is TGTGCCATCATGCGGGGGGCCTCCAACACTGAAGCTTTCTTT. The chain couples TRBV10-3 to TRBJ1-1, with D possibly being TRBD1 (6 bases). Per the germline V gene, CDR1 is ENHRY and CDR2 is SYGVKD. The CDR3 totals 14 residues. Trimming removed 7 bases at V and 2 bases at J, with 14 bases between.

This clonotype was detected ten times or more. This sequence joins TRBV9 and TRBJ2-5; 8 bases line up with TRBD2. Losses at the gene ends were 0 bases for V and 2 bases for J; bases not matched to a gene: 6. CDR3 length equals 16 residues. CDR1 and CDR2 from the germline V gene are SGDLS and YYNGEE. Here the CDR3 reads CASSVGTSSGQETQYF. CDR3 DNA sequence: TGTGCCAGCAGCGTAGGGACTAGCTCGGGACAAGAGACCCAGTACTTC. Full variable domain (outside the CDR3, taken from reference TRBV9 and TRBJ2-5): DSGVTQTPKHLITATGQRVTLRCSPRSGDLSVYWYQQSLDQGLQFLIQYYNGEERAKGNILERFSAQQFPDLHSELNLSSLELGDSALYFCASSVGTSSGQETQYFGPGTRLLVL.

CDR3 in amino acids: CASATTGGNQPQHF. In DNA, the CDR3 is TGTGCCAGCGCCACGACAGGGGGCAATCAGCCCCAGCATTTT. The chain couples TRBV12-3 or TRBV12-4 to TRBJ1-5, with 8 bases fitting TRBD1. V lost 8 bases, J lost 2 bases, and 5 bases stayed unmatched. This CDR3 has 14 amino acids.

The table lists this clonotype with many counts. Here the CDR3 reads CASSFTGTHYGYTF. In DNA form, the CDR3 reads TGTGCCAGCAGTTTTACAGGGACGCACTATGGCTACACCTTC. The chain links TRBV27 to TRBJ1-2; D may be TRBD1 (6 bases). Trimming removed 3 bases from V and 3 bases from J, with 11 bases in between. Germline V CDR1 and CDR2: MNHEY, SMNVEV (reference sequence). The CDR3 is 14 amino acids.

V is TRBV12-3 or TRBV12-4 and J is TRBJ2-7, with D perhaps matching TRBD2 (6 bases). CDR3 length equals 14 residues. V lost 6 bases and J 5 bases, leaving 17 bases between the germline ends. CDR3 coding DNA: TGTGCCAGCAGGCCCGGGGGTGCCAGGGACGAGCAGTACTTC. Protein product: CASRPGGARDEQYF.

This clonotype was seen ten or more times. The V gene is TRBV7-8, the J gene TRBJ1-1; no clear D. CDR1 is SGHVS and CDR2 is FQNEAQ in the germline V gene. The V and J ends lost 1 base and 7 bases respectively, with 7 bases between them. The CDR3 is made up of 12 amino acids. For the CDR3, the DNA is TGTGCCAGCAGCTTAGAACTTAGTGAAGCTTTCTTT. Protein: CASSLELSEAFF.

This clonotype was seen many times. The rearrangement joins TRBV5-1 to TRBJ2-2; TRBD1 is a possible D gene (6 bases). Germline V CDR1 and CDR2: SGHRS, YFSETQ. Trimming stripped 3 bases from V and 2 bases from J, with 14 bases between. The CDR3 has 16 amino acids. The CDR3 reads CASSYTGTSNTGELFF. CDR3 DNA: TGCGCCAGCAGCTATACCGGGACAAGTAACACCGGGGAGCTGTTTTTT.

The count of this clonotype is one. The chain links TRBV12-3 or TRBV12-4 to TRBJ2-7; TRBD1 agrees at 7 bases. The CDR3 loop spans 14 amino acids. V was clipped by 5 bases and J by 2 bases; unmatched bases: 6. The CDR3 nucleotides are TGTGCCAGCAGTCTCACAGGGGTCCCCTACGAGCAGTACTTC. This encodes CASSLTGVPYEQYF.

This clonotype was counted between two and nine times. The CDR3 sequence is CASSPPSQKETQYF. The CDR3 bases are TGTGCCAGCTCACCACCGAGCCAGAAAGAGACCCAGTACTTC. This chain joins TRBV18 and TRBJ2-5; D not resolved. There are 14 residues in the CDR3. The germline V and J ends were trimmed by 0 bases and 3 bases, with 8 bases remaining between them. In germline, CDR1 is KGHSH, CDR2 LQKENI.

This clonotype has more than one count but fewer than ten. The V call is TRBV13, the J call TRBJ1-2; 11 positions match TRBD1. With 5 bases clipped from V and 8 bases from J, the junction kept 10 bases outside the gene matches. The CDR3 loop spans 15 amino acids. Germline CDR1 is PRHDT and CDR2 is FYEKMQ (reference sequence). The DNA for the CDR3 is TGTGCCAGCAGCCCGAGGACAGGGGGCGGGGACGGCTACACCTTC. It specifies CASSPRTGGGDGYTF.

CDR3 DNA sequence: TGTGCCAGTTGGGACAGTCCCTACGAGCAGTACTTC. Translating gives CASWDSPYEQYF. The genes are TRBV28 and TRBJ2-7; 7 nucleotides agree with TRBD1. This CDR3 region has 12 residues. Germline CDR1 MDHEN, CDR2 SYDVKM. Losses at the gene ends were 9 bases for V and 2 bases for J; bases not matched to a gene: 4.

This clonotype came up many times. The CDR3 nucleotides read TGCAGCGTTGTCTCCGGGGGGAACACTGAAGCTTTCTTT. It specifies CSVVSGGNTEAFF. This chain links TRBV29-1 with TRBJ1-1; weak D call: TRBD1 (5 bases). The CDR3 is 13 amino acids. The V gene lost 4 bases and the J gene lost 1 base, with 10 bases spanning the gap. The germline V gene encodes CDR1 SQVTM and CDR2 ANQGSEA.

The chain carries TRBV12-3 or TRBV12-4 and TRBJ1-2; 7 bases map to TRBD1. This CDR3 comprises 14 residues. Trimming removed 4 bases from V and 4 bases from J; junction bases left unmatched: 6. The DNA of the CDR3 is TGTGCCAGCAGTTGGGGGACAGCGGGCTATGGCTACACCTTC. Translation gives CASSWGTAGYGYTF.

This clonotype was seen repeatedly, ten times or more. The junction departs from germline at one end; a sequencing error may be responsible. V gene TRBV11-2 combines with J gene TRBJ1-3; D call uncertain. The CDR3 runs to 14 residues. Germline loops: CDR1 SGHAT, CDR2 FQNNGV. CDR3 amino acids: CASSQGLPGNTIYF. CDR3 DNA sequence: TGTGCCAGCAGCCAAGGACTGCCTGGCAACACCATATATTTT.

This clonotype has more than one count but fewer than ten. The rearrangement links TRBV28 to TRBJ2-7, with D uncertain. The CDR3 loop spans 15 amino acids. Germline V gene lookup returns CDR1 MDHEN and CDR2 SYDVKM. V lost 3 bases, J lost 5 bases, and 17 bases lay in between. The CDR3 nucleotides read TGTGCCAGCAGTTTTTTGGGCAGCGAAGTAAACGAGCAGTACTTC. The encoded protein is CASSFLGSEVNEQYF.